This passage covers 15 T cell receptor beta chains from one sample sequenced in a study of T cell repertoires in cytomegalovirus infection. No antigen has been assigned to these receptors. Using its own MiXCR run on the reads, TCRdb lists one record per CDR3 protein. The sample includes about 890,000 distinct CDR3 sequences, around 29% of them seen just once. This specimen consisted of cultured CD8+ T cells from PBMCs, obtained from culture after CMV antigen stimulation. All receptors derive from a human donor in good health (CMV status not recorded). Some clones in this sample may be carry-over from other donors' samples.

The chain couples TRBV19 to TRBJ2-1; 10 positions agree with TRBD1. Germline V gene data show CDR1 as LNHDA and CDR2 as SQIVND (reference sequence). V was pared by 8 bases and J by 4 bases, with 5 bases of the junction left unmatched. This CDR3 has 14 amino acids. The CDR3, as DNA: TGTGCCAGTGGCGGACAGGGGGTGTACAATGAGCAGTTCTTC. This sequence encodes CASGGQGVYNEQFF.

The chain links TRBV19 to TRBJ1-1; the D gene is possibly TRBD1 (6 bases). With 5 bases removed from V and 3 bases from J, the gap between germline ends came to 13 bases. CDR3 length: 14 residues. Looked up from germline, CDR1 is LNHDA and CDR2 is SQIVND (reference sequence). CDR3 coding DNA: TGTGCCAGTAGTGTACAGGGTTTGCACACTGAAGCTTTCTTT. Protein: CASSVQGLHTEAFF. Together with reference TRBV19 and TRBJ1-1, the CDR3 gives the full variable domain: DGGITQSPKYLFRKEGQNVTLSCEQNLNHDAMYWYRQDPGQGLRLIYYSQIVNDFQKGDIAEGYSVSREKKESFPLTVTSAQKNPTAFYLCASSVQGLHTEAFFGQGTRLTVV.

This chain connects TRBV7-2 to TRBJ2-3, with 8 bases aligning to TRBD1. Trimming took 6 bases from V and 2 from J; bases not matched to a gene: 13. CDR1 SGHTA and CDR2 FQGNSA come from the germline V gene. This CDR3 comprises 17 residues. The CDR3 loop is CASRNFWTGSNTDTQYF. DNA of the CDR3: TGTGCCAGCAGAAACTTTTGGACAGGGTCAAACACAGATACGCAGTATTTT.

This clonotype was seen a handful of times. J is TRBJ2-3 and V is TRBV7-9; tentatively, D is TRBD1 (6 bases). V was cut by 4 bases and J by 0 bases, with 11 bases left in between. This CDR3 has 15 amino acids. Germline loops: CDR1 SEHNR, CDR2 FQNEAQ (reference sequence). DNA for the CDR3: TGTGCCAGCAGCTCGGGACAATCTAGCACAGATACGCAGTATTTT. Encoded protein: CASSSGQSSTDTQYF.

This sequence joins TRBV7-9 and TRBJ1-1; TRBD1 matches 8 bases. With V trimmed by 4 bases and J by 2 bases, 6 bases remained unmatched. CDR1 is SEHNR, CDR2 FQNEAQ, per germline (reference sequence). This CDR3 spans 15 amino acids. The CDR3 DNA reads as TGTGCCAGCAGCTCGACAGGGGATGTAAACACTGAAGCTTTCTTT. Its translation: CASSSTGDVNTEAFF.

The table lists this clonotype with a few counts. The V and J genes are TRBV7-8 and TRBJ1-1; no reliable D call. The CDR3 sequence is 13 residues long. The V gene's germline CDR1 is SGHVS and CDR2 FQNEAQ. V gave up 10 bases and J gave up 4 bases, with 16 bases separating them. The DNA of the CDR3 is TGTGCCACCCAGTCCCCAGGAGGCACTGAAGCTTTCTTT. Amino acids: CATQSPGGTEAFF.

The DNA for the CDR3 is TGTGCCAGCAGCTTAATGGAACCTGGGAACACTGAAGCTTTCTTT. Protein sequence: CASSLMEPGNTEAFF. V gene TRBV11-2 combines with J gene TRBJ1-1; D ambiguous. The V end lost 2 bases, the J end lost 1 base, and 11 bases lay between the germline ends. CDR1 and CDR2 (germline): SGHAT, FQNNGV. This CDR3 is built from 15 residues.

J is TRBJ2-1 and V is TRBV10-2; no firm D call. V shed 6 bases and J shed 9 bases, with 6 bases lying between them. CDR3 size: 10 residues. Germline V CDR1 and CDR2: WSHSY, SAAADI. CDR3 amino acids: CASRGIEQFF. The CDR3 DNA follows: TGCGCCAGCAGGGGGATTGAGCAGTTCTTC.

This clonotype has at least ten counts. The chain joins TRBV7-6 to TRBJ1-4, with 10 bases matching TRBD1. V gave up 5 bases and J gave up 8 bases; unmatched junction bases: 8. In germline, CDR1 is SGHVS, CDR2 FNYEAQ. The CDR3 is 15 residues long. The CDR3 DNA follows: TGTGCCAGCAGCGATACCGGGACAGGGGACGAAAAACTGTTTTTT. It translates to CASSDTGTGDEKLFF.

V and J are TRBV12-3 or TRBV12-4 and TRBJ2-1, with D perhaps matching TRBD2 (6 bases). The CDR3 length is 17 residues. Trimming took off 2 bases at V and 0 bases at J, with 14 bases between the two ends. Written as DNA, the CDR3 is TGTGCCAGCAGTTTATCGGGGGACCGCACCTCCTACAATGAGCAGTTCTTC. Encoded protein: CASSLSGDRTSYNEQFF.

The rearrangement links TRBV11-2 to TRBJ1-3; D perhaps matches TRBD1 (5 bases). This CDR3 is built from 14 residues. Germline values: CDR1 SGHAT, CDR2 FQNNGV. Trimming left V 5 bases short and J 8 bases short, with 16 bases between. In nucleotides, the CDR3 is TGTGCCAGCAGCCCGACGGGGGGTGTGGACACCATATATTTT. It translates to CASSPTGGVDTIYF.

This clonotype was counted a few times. V gene TRBV10-3 combines with J gene TRBJ2-1; 7 bases are shared with TRBD1. The V segment lost 8 bases and the J segment 8 bases; nucleotides outside the gene matches: 15. Germline lookup yields CDR1 ENHRY and CDR2 SYGVKD. CDR3 length: 15 amino acids. The CDR3 coding sequence is TGTGCCATCGGCCCCTCCGGACAGGTTAGGGATGAGCAGTTCTTC. As protein: CAIGPSGQVRDEQFF.

In its sample, this clonotype was seen many times. The chain recombines TRBV7-9 with TRBJ2-1, with 13 positions matching TRBD2. Germline V gene lookup returns CDR1 SEHNR and CDR2 FQNEAQ (reference sequence). This CDR3 contains 17 residues. The trim removed 4 bases at V and 8 bases at J, leaving 11 bases unmatched. The CDR3 coding sequence is TGTGCCAGCAGCTCGGGGACTAGCGGGGCCCAGTTGGATGAGCAGTTCTTC. Protein product: CASSSGTSGAQLDEQFF.

In its sample, this clonotype was seen a few times. The chain is built from TRBV29-1 and TRBJ2-2, with 7 bases aligning to TRBD1. The J segment lost 2 bases and the V segment lost 6 bases, leaving 9 bases of the junction unmatched. This CDR3 has 15 residues. The germline CDR1 and CDR2 sequences are SQVTM and ANQGSEA. The CDR3 sequence: CSVGRNRGNTGELFF. CDR3 sequence (DNA): TGCAGCGTGGGTAGAAACAGGGGAAACACCGGGGAGCTGTTTTTT.

V usage is TRBV11-3 and J usage is TRBJ2-1, with 8 bases fitting TRBD2. This CDR3 is 16 amino acids long. The J segment lost 2 bases and the V segment lost 4 bases, leaving 7 bases of the junction unmatched. Germline V lookup: CDR1 SGHNT, CDR2 YENEEA. CDR3 amino acids: CASSSDLRGAYNEQFF. The CDR3 bases are TGTGCCAGCAGCTCTGACCTGCGGGGGGCCTACAATGAGCAGTTCTTC.